A selection of T cell receptor beta chains follows, all from one sample in a study of control samples from healthy donors and cancer patients. Only in-frame clones appear in the TCRdb table, and some are missing; sequencing was by immunoSEQ multiplex PCR. This sample has around 130,000 clones, with approximately 95% found just once. Source material: blood. The receptors were gathered from a man aged 25 to 40 in good health. The CDR3 runs from the conserved cysteine through the conserved F or W. Each record gives: V gene, clone size, CDR3 protein. Rows give clone size only sometimes, using once, few, many, or a class for an expanded clone.

v_call: TRBV2; clone_size: .; cdr3_aa: CAPKKGGTVTF
v_call: TRBV7-2; clone_size: .; cdr3_aa: CASSLGVSGVTDTQYF
v_call: TRBV7-6; clone_size: .; cdr3_aa: CASSPQGSGNTIYF
v_call: TRBV19; clone_size: .; cdr3_aa: CASTSRGASTGELFF
v_call: TRBV6-5; clone_size: .; cdr3_aa: CASSLQGGTSYEQYF
v_call: TRBV6-4; clone_size: .; cdr3_aa: CAVLRVSNQPQHF
v_call: TRBV20-1; clone_size: .; cdr3_aa: CSARPLDTQYF
v_call: TRBV6-2/TRBV6-3; clone_size: .; cdr3_aa: CASSPTGGSNQPQHF
v_call: TRBV5-1; clone_size: .; cdr3_aa: CASSFEDTGELFF
v_call: TRBV5-6; clone_size: few; cdr3_aa: CASSLLHLLAKNIQYF
v_call: TRBV11-2; clone_size: .; cdr3_aa: CASSSFATAGEQYF
v_call: TRBV27; clone_size: .; cdr3_aa: CASSFRGDNEQFF
v_call: TRBV5-1; clone_size: once; cdr3_aa: CASSLEGNNQPQHF
v_call: TRBV24-1; clone_size: .; cdr3_aa: CATSSAVFSGYTF
v_call: TRBV19; clone_size: .; cdr3_aa: CASSIVGRGNTIYF
v_call: TRBV6-5; clone_size: .; cdr3_aa: CASIPSPSNEQFF
v_call: TRBV6-5; clone_size: few; cdr3_aa: CASSYSPNYGYTF
v_call: TRBV19; clone_size: .; cdr3_aa: CASSIGLFGEQFF
v_call: TRBV19; clone_size: .; cdr3_aa: CASTKGSDGNTIYF
v_call: TRBV5-4; clone_size: .; cdr3_aa: CASNEQGAGEKLFF
v_call: TRBV27; clone_size: .; cdr3_aa: CASSLSPWANSPLHF
v_call: TRBV10-1; clone_size: once; cdr3_aa: CATSGRNGELFF
v_call: TRBV5-1; clone_size: .; cdr3_aa: CASSLGQGVSNTEAFF
v_call: TRBV4-3; clone_size: .; cdr3_aa: CASSPHGTIYEQYF
v_call: TRBV7-6; clone_size: .; cdr3_aa: CASSLEAPRSGNSPLHF
v_call: TRBV19; clone_size: .; cdr3_aa: CASTITGGSGMNTEAFF
v_call: TRBV27; clone_size: .; cdr3_aa: CASSPGLSREQYF
v_call: TRBV5-1; clone_size: .; cdr3_aa: CASSEVGDSGNTIYF
v_call: TRBV27; clone_size: .; cdr3_aa: CASSWGGRSYNEQFF
v_call: TRBV6-5; clone_size: .; cdr3_aa: CASSYSQGPQHF
v_call: TRBV7-2; clone_size: once; cdr3_aa: CASSLGARGETQYF
v_call: TRBV7-8; clone_size: .; cdr3_aa: CASSLGVSGNTIYF
v_call: TRBV28; clone_size: .; cdr3_aa: CASSSGTGGREKLFF
v_call: TRBV3-1/TRBV3-2; clone_size: .; cdr3_aa: CASSQDWGANEKLFF
v_call: TRBV1; clone_size: .; cdr3_aa: CTSSPGLAGSPNSTDTQYF
v_call: TRBV9; clone_size: .; cdr3_aa: CASSGRGANTGELFF
v_call: TRBV27; clone_size: .; cdr3_aa: CASSQKGSATDTQYF
v_call: TRBV18; clone_size: .; cdr3_aa: CASSVGGGDTEAFF
v_call: TRBV12-5; clone_size: .; cdr3_aa: CASARASHLTDTQYF
v_call: TRBV7-2; clone_size: .; cdr3_aa: CASSPSGGTDTQYF
v_call: TRBV19; clone_size: .; cdr3_aa: CASSIMPLGSHGYTF
v_call: TRBV2; clone_size: .; cdr3_aa: CASSEGQDNQPQHF
v_call: TRBV29-1; clone_size: .; cdr3_aa: CSVELSRGTGELFF
v_call: TRBV19; clone_size: .; cdr3_aa: CASARGGNYGYTF
v_call: TRBV6-5; clone_size: .; cdr3_aa: CASRIGTGVTGELFF
v_call: TRBV30; clone_size: .; cdr3_aa: CAWSPGWGYEQYF
v_call: TRBV7-9; clone_size: few; cdr3_aa: CASSPSGTRHKNIQYF
v_call: TRBV4-3; clone_size: .; cdr3_aa: CASSQDGGQNGYTF
v_call: TRBV7-2; clone_size: .; cdr3_aa: CASSLVGTGRTEAFF
v_call: TRBV5-1; clone_size: .; cdr3_aa: CASSLVGGSNSPLHF
v_call: TRBV27; clone_size: .; cdr3_aa: CASSSPQSSYNSPLHF